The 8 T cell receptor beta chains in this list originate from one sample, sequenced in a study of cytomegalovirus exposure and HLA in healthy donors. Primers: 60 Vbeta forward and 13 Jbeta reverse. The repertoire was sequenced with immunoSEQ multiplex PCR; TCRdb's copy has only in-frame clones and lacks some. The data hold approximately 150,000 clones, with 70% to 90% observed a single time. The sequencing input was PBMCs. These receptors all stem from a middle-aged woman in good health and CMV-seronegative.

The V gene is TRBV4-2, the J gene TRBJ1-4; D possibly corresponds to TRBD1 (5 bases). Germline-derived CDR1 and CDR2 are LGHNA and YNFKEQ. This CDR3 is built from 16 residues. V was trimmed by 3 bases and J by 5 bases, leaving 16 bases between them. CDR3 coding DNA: TGTGCCAGCAGCCAGGATCCTCTGGGGGGGAATGAAAAACTGTTTTTT. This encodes CASSQDPLGGNEKLFF.

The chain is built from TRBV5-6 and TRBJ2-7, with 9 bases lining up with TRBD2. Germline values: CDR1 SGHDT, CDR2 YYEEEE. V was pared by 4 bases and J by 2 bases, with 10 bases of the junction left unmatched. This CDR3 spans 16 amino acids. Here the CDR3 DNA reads TGTGCCAGCAGCGTACCGGGACTAGCAACAACCTACGAGCAGTACTTC. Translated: CASSVPGLATTYEQYF.

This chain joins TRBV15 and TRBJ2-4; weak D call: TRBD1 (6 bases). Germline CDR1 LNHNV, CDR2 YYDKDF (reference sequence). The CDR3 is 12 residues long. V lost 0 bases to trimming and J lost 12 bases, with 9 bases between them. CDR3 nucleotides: TGTGCCACCAGCAGAGATTGGGACAATCAGTACTTC. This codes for CATSRDWDNQYF.

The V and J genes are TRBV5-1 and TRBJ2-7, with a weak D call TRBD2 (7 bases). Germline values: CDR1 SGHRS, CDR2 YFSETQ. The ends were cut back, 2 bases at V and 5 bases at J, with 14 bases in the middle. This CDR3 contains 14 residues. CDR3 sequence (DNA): TGCGCCAGCAGCTTCCAGGGGAGGGGAGACGAGCAGTACTTC. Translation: CASSFQGRGDEQYF.

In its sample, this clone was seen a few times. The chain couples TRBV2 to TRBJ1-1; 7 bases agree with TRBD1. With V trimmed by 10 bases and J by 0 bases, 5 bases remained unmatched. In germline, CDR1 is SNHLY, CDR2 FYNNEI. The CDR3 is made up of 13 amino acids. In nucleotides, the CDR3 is TGTGCCACCAGACAGGGAGTGAACACTGAAGCTTTCTTT. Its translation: CATRQGVNTEAFF.

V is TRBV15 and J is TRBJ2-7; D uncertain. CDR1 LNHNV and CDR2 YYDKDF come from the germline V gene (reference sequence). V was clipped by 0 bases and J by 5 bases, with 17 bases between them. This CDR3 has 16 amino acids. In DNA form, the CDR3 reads TGTGCCACCAGCAGAGATCCGTCAGGCCCGGCCCACGAGCAGTACTTC. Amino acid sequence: CATSRDPSGPAHEQYF.

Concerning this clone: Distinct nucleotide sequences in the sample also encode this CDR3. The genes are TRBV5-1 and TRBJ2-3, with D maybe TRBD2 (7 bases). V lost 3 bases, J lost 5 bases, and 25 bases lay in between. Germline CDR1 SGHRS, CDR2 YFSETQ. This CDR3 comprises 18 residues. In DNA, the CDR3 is TGCGCCAGCAGCTCGTTAGCGGTTTTGACGGGGGGCAAAGATACGCAGTATTTT. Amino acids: CASSSLAVLTGGKDTQYF.

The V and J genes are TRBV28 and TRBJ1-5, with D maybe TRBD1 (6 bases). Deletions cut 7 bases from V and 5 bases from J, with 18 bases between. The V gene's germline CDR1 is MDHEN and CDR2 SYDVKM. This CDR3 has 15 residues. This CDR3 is CASIGQLTGYQPQHF. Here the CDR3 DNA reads TGTGCCAGCATAGGCCAGCTCACAGGGTATCAGCCCCAGCATTTT.